The 7 T cell receptor beta chains presented below share a single source sample, sequenced in a study of Graves' ophthalmopathy and Graves' hyperthyroidism. The TCR beta CDR3 regions underwent amplification from RNA transcripts. First-round RT-PCR employed HTBI primers, with a second-round multiplex PCR after it. TCRdb redid the calling of the multiplex PCR reads with MiXCR, one entry per CDR3 protein. The sample lists hundreds of thousands of distinct CDR3 sequences, about 20% occurring once. The sequencing sample was made of peripheral blood. These receptors were collected from a woman aged 18-29 years with stable Graves' hyperthyroidism. Some clones in this sample may be carry-over from other donors' samples.

This clonotype occurred a few times. The chain joins TRBV12-3 or TRBV12-4 to TRBJ1-6; TRBD1 might be the D (5 bases). This CDR3 contains 18 residues. V lost 5 bases, J lost 2 bases, and 19 bases lay in between. CDR3 sequence (DNA): TGTGCCAGCAGTGCCGGGTGGGGCAGAAGCCCCTATAATTCACCCCTCCACTTT. Translating gives CASSAGWGRSPYNSPLHF.

The chain uses TRBV9 and TRBJ2-7; TRBD1 matches at 10 bases. Germline-derived CDR1 and CDR2 are SGDLS and YYNGEE. V lost 5 bases to trimming and J lost 6 bases; unmatched junction nucleotides: 8. CDR3 size: 14 residues. Here the CDR3 reads CASSEAGTGVEQYF. The CDR3 DNA reads TGTGCCAGCAGTGAGGCCGGGACAGGGGTCGAGCAGTACTTC.

The V and J genes are TRBV5-1 and TRBJ2-5; 7 bases match TRBD1. Trimming cost V 3 bases and J 5 bases; bases outside gene matches: 13. From germline, CDR1 is SGHRS and CDR2 YFSETQ. The CDR3 is made up of 16 amino acids. The CDR3 region is CASSSARDSGVETQYF. The DNA of the CDR3 is TGCGCCAGCAGCTCTGCCCGGGACAGTGGGGTGGAGACCCAGTACTTC.

In DNA, the CDR3 is TGTGCCAGCAATTTCAGGAAGGATCAGCCCCAGCATTTT. Residues: CASNFRKDQPQHF. The J gene is TRBJ1-5, the V gene TRBV6-5, with D unclear. V lost 7 bases, J lost 5 bases, and 12 bases lay in between. Germline lookup yields CDR1 MNHEY and CDR2 SVGAGI. The CDR3 loop spans 13 amino acids.

Ten or more counts support this clonotype. The chain is built from TRBV9 and TRBJ2-2; no firm D call. The germline V and J ends were trimmed by 0 bases and 4 bases, with 7 bases remaining between them. Germline CDR1 is SGDLS and CDR2 is YYNGEE. This CDR3 contains 14 residues. This CDR3 reads CASSVVGPTGELFF. CDR3 DNA sequence: TGTGCCAGCAGCGTAGTGGGCCCCACCGGGGAGCTGTTTTTT.

In this sample, this clonotype turned up many times. This chain links TRBV27 with TRBJ1-5; 8 nucleotides line up with TRBD1. Trimming at V came to 6 bases and at J to 6 bases, leaving 7 bases not matched to a gene. Germline-derived CDR1 and CDR2 are MNHEY and SMNVEV (reference sequence). This CDR3 is built from 14 residues. CDR3: CASRNRGVGQPQHF. The CDR3 nucleotides are TGTGCCAGCAGGAACAGGGGGGTAGGTCAGCCCCAGCATTTT.

The chain carries TRBV30 and TRBJ2-6; 7 bases are shared with TRBD1. The CDR3 runs to 19 residues. Trimming removed 0 bases from V and 2 bases from J; junction bases left unmatched: 13. Per germline, CDR1 GTSNPN and CDR2 SVGIG (reference sequence). Here the CDR3 DNA reads TGTGCCTGGAGTGTACTTTATTTGGGACAGACCACTGGGGCCAACGTCCTGACTTTC. It yields the protein CAWSVLYLGQTTGANVLTF.